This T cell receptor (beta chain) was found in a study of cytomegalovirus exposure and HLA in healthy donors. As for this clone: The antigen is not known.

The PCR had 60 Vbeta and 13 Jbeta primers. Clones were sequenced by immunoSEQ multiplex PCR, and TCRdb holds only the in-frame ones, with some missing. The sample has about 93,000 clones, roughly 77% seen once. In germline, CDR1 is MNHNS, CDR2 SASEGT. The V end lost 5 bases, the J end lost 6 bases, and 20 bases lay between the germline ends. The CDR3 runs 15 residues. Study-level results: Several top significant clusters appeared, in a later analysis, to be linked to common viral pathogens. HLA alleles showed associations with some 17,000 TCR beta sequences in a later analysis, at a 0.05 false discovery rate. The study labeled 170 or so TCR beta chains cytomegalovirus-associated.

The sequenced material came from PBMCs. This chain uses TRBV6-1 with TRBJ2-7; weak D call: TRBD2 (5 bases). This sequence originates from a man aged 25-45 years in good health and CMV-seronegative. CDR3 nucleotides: TGTGCCAGCAGTAAATATTTAGGCAGTCGGGGCGAGCAGTACTTC. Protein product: CASSKYLGSRGEQYF.